This T cell receptor (beta chain) was found in a study of T cell changes during pregnancy in multiple sclerosis. CDR3 length equals 12 residues. The germline CDR1 and CDR2 sequences are MGHDK and SYGVNS. V lost 8 bases and J 8 bases, leaving 12 bases between the germline ends. The table came from immunoSEQ multiplex PCR; TCRdb's copy has only in-frame clones and leaves some out. The data hold tens of thousands of clones, with approximately 88% observed a single time. The chain employs TRBV25-1 and TRBJ1-4; D unresolved. The sample in question was peripheral blood, obtained in the first trimester of pregnancy. The clonotype originates from a female donor with multiple sclerosis, enrolled in a pregnancy study. In DNA form, the CDR3 reads TGTGCCAGCCAAAGGAGAGGGGAAAAACTGTTTTTT. Its protein is CASQRRGEKLFF.